This record concerns one T cell receptor beta chain sequence. The CDR3 runs to 16 residues. Germline CDR1 is SGHAT and CDR2 is FQNNGV. V lost 2 bases and J 5 bases, leaving 18 bases between the germline ends. This sample was taken from a study of blood T cells in healthy people across ages. For the second PCR, which ran for 7 to 11 cycles, a sample-barcoded 5' primer and a J-beta primer mix were used. TCRdb used MiXCR to reprocess the 5' RACE reads, holding one entry per CDR3 protein. The table lists around 870,000 distinct CDR3 sequences, 29% of them singletons, with roughly 17% in the top ten. The chain uses TRBV11-2 and TRBJ2-5; TRBD2 might be the D (6 bases). Source material: blood. The TCR originated in a woman aged 80 or over in good health. The CDR3 nucleotides are TGTGCCAGCAGCTTACTCCTGGGACTGGGGGTTGAGACCCAGTACTTC. This gives the protein CASSLLLGLGVETQYF.